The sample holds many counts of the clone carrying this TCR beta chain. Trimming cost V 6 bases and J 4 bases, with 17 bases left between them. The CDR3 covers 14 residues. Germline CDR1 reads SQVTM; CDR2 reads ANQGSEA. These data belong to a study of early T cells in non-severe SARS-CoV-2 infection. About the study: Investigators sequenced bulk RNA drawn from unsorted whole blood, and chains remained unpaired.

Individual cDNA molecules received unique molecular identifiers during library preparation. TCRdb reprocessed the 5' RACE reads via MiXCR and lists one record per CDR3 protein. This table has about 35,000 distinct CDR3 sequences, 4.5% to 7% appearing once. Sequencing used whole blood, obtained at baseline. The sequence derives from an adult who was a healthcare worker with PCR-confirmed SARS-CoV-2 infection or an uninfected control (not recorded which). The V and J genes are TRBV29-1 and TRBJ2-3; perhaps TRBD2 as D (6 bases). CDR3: CSVPIGSGADTQYF. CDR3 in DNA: TGCAGCGTCCCCATCGGGAGTGGCGCAGATACGCAGTATTTT.